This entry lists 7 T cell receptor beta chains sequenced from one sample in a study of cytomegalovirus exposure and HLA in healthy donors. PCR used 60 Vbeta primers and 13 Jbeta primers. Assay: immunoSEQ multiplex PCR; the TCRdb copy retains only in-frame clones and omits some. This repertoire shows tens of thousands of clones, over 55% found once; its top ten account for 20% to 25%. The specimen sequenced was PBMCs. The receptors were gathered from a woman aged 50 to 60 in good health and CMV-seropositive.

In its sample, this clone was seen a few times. In DNA form, the CDR3 reads TGTGCCAGCAGTTACAAGGGGCCCGATAATTCACCCCTCCACTTT. Translating it yields CASSYKGPDNSPLHF. The chain is built from TRBV6-5 and TRBJ1-6; a weak D match, TRBD1 (5 bases). The CDR3 runs to 15 residues. Germline V gene data show CDR1 as MNHEY and CDR2 as SVGAGI. V was trimmed by 2 bases and J by 5 bases, leaving 10 bases between them.

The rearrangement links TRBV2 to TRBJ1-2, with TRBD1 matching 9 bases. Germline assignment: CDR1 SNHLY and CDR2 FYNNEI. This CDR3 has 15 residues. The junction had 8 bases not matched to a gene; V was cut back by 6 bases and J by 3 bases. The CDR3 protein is CASRVDDRGYYGYTF. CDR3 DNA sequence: TGTGCCAGCAGAGTAGACGACAGGGGGTACTATGGCTACACCTTC.

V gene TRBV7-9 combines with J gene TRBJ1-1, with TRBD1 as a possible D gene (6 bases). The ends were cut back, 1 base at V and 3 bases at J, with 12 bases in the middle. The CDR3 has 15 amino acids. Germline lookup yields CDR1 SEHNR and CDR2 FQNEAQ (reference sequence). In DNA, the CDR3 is TGTGCCAGCAGCTTAGGGGACATCCCCCACACTGAAGCTTTCTTT. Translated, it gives CASSLGDIPHTEAFF.

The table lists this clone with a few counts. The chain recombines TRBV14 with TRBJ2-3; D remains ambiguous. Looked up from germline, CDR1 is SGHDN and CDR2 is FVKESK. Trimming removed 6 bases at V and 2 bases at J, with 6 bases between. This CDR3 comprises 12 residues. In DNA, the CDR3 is TGTGCCAGCAGTCCCTTCACAGATACGCAGTATTTT. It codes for CASSPFTDTQYF. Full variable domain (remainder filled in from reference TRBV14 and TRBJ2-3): EAGVTQFPSHSVIEKGQTVTLRCDPISGHDNLYWYRRVMGKEIKFLLHFVKESKQDESGMPNNRFLAERTGGTYSTLKVQPAELEDSGVYFCASSPFTDTQYFGPGTRLTVL.

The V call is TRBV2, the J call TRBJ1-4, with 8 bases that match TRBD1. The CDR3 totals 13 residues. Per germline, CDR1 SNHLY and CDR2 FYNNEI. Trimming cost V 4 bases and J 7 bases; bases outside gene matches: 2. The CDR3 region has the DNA TGTGCCAGCAGTGGAGGGACAGGTGAAAAACTGTTTTTT. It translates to CASSGGTGEKLFF.

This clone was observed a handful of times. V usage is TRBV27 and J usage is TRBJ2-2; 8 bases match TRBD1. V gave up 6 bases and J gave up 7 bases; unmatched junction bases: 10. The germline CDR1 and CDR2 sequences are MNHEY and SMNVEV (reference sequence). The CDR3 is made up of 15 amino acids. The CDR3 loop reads CASSPIQGGIGELFF. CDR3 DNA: TGTGCCAGCAGCCCTATACAGGGGGGAATCGGGGAGCTGTTTTTT.

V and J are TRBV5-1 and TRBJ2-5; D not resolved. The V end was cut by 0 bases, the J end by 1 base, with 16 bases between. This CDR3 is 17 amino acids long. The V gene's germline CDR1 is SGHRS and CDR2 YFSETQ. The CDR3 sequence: CASSLAVGSGTQETQYF. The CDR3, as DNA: TGCGCCAGCAGCTTGGCCGTGGGTTCAGGAACCCAAGAGACCCAGTACTTC.